Following are 25 T cell receptor beta chains from one sample sequenced in a study of tumor-infiltrating lymphocytes in primary liver carcinoma. The authors made TCR beta cDNA from around 500 ng total RNA with a constant-region primer. For TCR beta, libraries were produced by three nested multiplex PCR rounds using slightly modified ARM-PCR. A C-beta reverse primer and TRBV1-TRBV30 forward primers served in each of the first two PCR rounds, at 10 cycles apiece. TCRdb independently ran MiXCR on the multiplex PCR reads; one entry per CDR3 protein. The data show 310,000 or so distinct CDR3 sequences, with approximately 58% seen just once and about 17% held by the top ten. Unsorted whole blood served as the source of blood RNA, and germline DNA was extracted as well. Sequenced material: peripheral blood. These TCRs come from a woman in her 30s with primary liver carcinoma and hepatitis B virus infection.

A remark on this clonotype: The conserved phenylalanine or tryptophan is not found at the CDR3 terminus, so this likely reflects a read error. The V call is TRBV4-1, the J call TRBJ2-5; the match to TRBD1 covers 10 bases. From germline, CDR1 is MGHRA and CDR2 YSYEKL. Trimming cost V 4 bases and J 4 bases; bases outside gene matches: 6. This CDR3 region has 15 residues. Here the CDR3 reads CASSLTGDRGETQYL. In DNA form, the CDR3 reads TGCGCCAGCAGCCTGACAGGGGACAGGGGAGAGACCCAGTACCTC.

This clonotype was observed a handful of times. V usage is TRBV6-6 and J usage is TRBJ1-5, with D possibly TRBD1 on 6 matching bases. Between the trimmed V and J ends, which lost 6 bases and 4 bases, there was a span of 13 bases. Per the germline V gene, CDR1 is MNHNY and CDR2 is SVGAGI (reference sequence). CDR3 length: 14 residues. The CDR3 is CASRGQGQNQPQHF. The CDR3 DNA is TGTGCCAGCAGAGGGCAGGGGCAGAATCAGCCCCAGCATTTT.

CDR3 sequence (DNA): TGCGCCAGCAGCCAAGGCGACAGGACCTACGAGCAGTACTTC. Translation gives CASSQGDRTYEQYF. The rearrangement uses TRBV4-1 and TRBJ2-7; D perhaps matches TRBD1 (6 bases). The CDR3 has 14 amino acids. Trimming removed 1 base at V and 2 bases at J, with 9 bases between. Germline values: CDR1 MGHRA, CDR2 YSYEKL.

The V call is TRBV28, the J call TRBJ1-4; possibly TRBD1 for D (5 bases). This CDR3 has 14 residues. CDR1 is MDHEN and CDR2 is SYDVKM in the germline V gene. The V end was cut by 5 bases, the J end by 7 bases, with 14 bases between. CDR3 sequence: CASSVRDWSEKLFF. CDR3 DNA sequence: TGTGCCAGCAGTGTCAGGGATTGGTCTGAAAAACTGTTTTTT.

V usage is TRBV28 and J usage is TRBJ1-5; maybe TRBD1 (6 bases). Trimming pared 5 bases from V and 4 bases from J, leaving 15 bases between. The CDR3 runs 15 residues. Germline CDR1 MDHEN, CDR2 SYDVKM. The CDR3 coding sequence is TGTGCCAGCAGTCTATACAGGGCCCTTAATCAGCCCCAGCATTTT. Its protein is CASSLYRALNQPQHF.

In this sample, this clonotype turned up many times. This chain connects TRBV28 to TRBJ1-1; possible D gene TRBD1, 5 bases. V lost 1 base, J lost 1 base, and 10 bases lay in between. Per germline, CDR1 MDHEN and CDR2 SYDVKM. The CDR3 sequence is 15 residues long. The CDR3 protein is CASSLYRGGNTEAFF. For the CDR3, the DNA is TGTGCCAGCAGTTTATACCGGGGGGGGAACACTGAAGCTTTCTTT.

This clonotype came up many times. In DNA form, the CDR3 reads TGTGCCAGCAGTCTTCGGACGGGCTCCTACGAGCAGTACTTC. Its translation: CASSLRTGSYEQYF. This chain links TRBV12-3 or TRBV12-4 with TRBJ2-7; no clear D. V lost 5 bases to trimming and J lost 0 bases, with 11 bases between them. The length of the CDR3 is 14 residues.

A note on this clonotype: This may arise from a read error, as a much more abundant clone is one base away. This likely comes from a read error, as the CDR3 has no conserved phenylalanine or tryptophan at its end. CDR3 region: CSVDAGGSYNEQFL. In DNA, the CDR3 is TGCAGCGTTGATGCAGGCGGGTCCTACAATGAGCAGTTCCTC. The chain uses TRBV29-1 and TRBJ2-1; D perhaps matches TRBD2 (5 bases). The CDR3 has 14 amino acids. Trimming removed 3 bases at V and 1 base at J, with 10 bases between. Germline assignment: CDR1 SQVTM and CDR2 ANQGSEA.

This clonotype was counted a few times. CDR3 sequence: CAIQGYNQPQHF. The CDR3 DNA follows: TGTGCCATACAGGGGTACAATCAGCCCCAGCATTTT. This chain joins TRBV7-8 and TRBJ1-5, with 7 bases matching TRBD1. The V gene end was trimmed by 10 bases and the J gene end by 3 bases; junction bases not matched to a gene: 3. Germline V lookup: CDR1 SGHVS, CDR2 FQNEAQ. This CDR3 has 12 amino acids.

The V call is TRBV4-1, the J call TRBJ2-7, with TRBD2 matching over 10 bases. The CDR3 runs to 16 residues. Germline loops: CDR1 MGHRA, CDR2 YSYEKL. The V gene end was trimmed by 2 bases and the J gene end by 7 bases; junction bases not matched to a gene: 11. Here the CDR3 reads CASSQSTALAGNEQYF. CDR3 DNA: TGCGCCAGCAGCCAATCGACCGCACTAGCGGGAAATGAGCAGTACTTC.

For this clonotype: The junction does not match germline at one end; this may be a read error. The chain links TRBV6-6 to TRBJ2-3; D not certain. The CDR3 covers 13 residues. The V gene's germline CDR1 is MNHNY and CDR2 SVGAGI (reference sequence). DNA for the CDR3: TGTGCCAGCAGTTACACCCACACAGATATGCAGTATTTT. This translates into CASSYTHTDMQYF.

This clonotype was counted a few times. This chain connects TRBV10-3 to TRBJ2-5; D gene unclear. This CDR3 region has 17 residues. The germline V gene has CDR1 ENHRY and CDR2 SYGVKD. V was clipped by 1 base and J by 1 base, with 16 bases between them. The CDR3 bases are TGTGCCATCAGTGAGTTCGTGGCAGTCACAACCCAAGAGACCCAGTACTTC. It encodes CAISEFVAVTTQETQYF.

On this clonotype: A read error may explain this, as a much larger clone is one base away. This sequence joins TRBV6-5 and TRBJ2-2; TRBD2 matches 8 bases. The CDR3 sequence is 14 residues long. Germline-derived CDR1 and CDR2 are MNHEY and SVGAGI. The CDR3 bases are TGTGCCACCCTCCGGGGGGGGAACACCGGGGAGCTGCTTTTT. It is translated as CATLRGGNTGELLF.

To note about this clonotype: The junction departs from the called germline gene at one end, perhaps through a read error. The V call is TRBV12-3 or TRBV12-4, the J call TRBJ2-5; 10 bases agree with TRBD1. The CDR3 sequence is 16 residues long. CDR3 amino acids: CVSSPKTGGRGETQYF. CDR3 sequence (DNA): TGTGTCAGCAGCCCTAAGACAGGGGGCCGGGGAGAGACCCAGTACTTC.

On this clonotype itself: This CDR3 fails to terminate in the conserved phenylalanine or tryptophan, so it likely reflects a read error. The chain carries TRBV5-4 and TRBJ2-1; D ambiguous. This CDR3 has 15 residues. Germline V gives CDR1 SGHNT, CDR2 YYREEE (reference sequence). V was pared by 0 bases and J by 4 bases, with 11 bases between. The CDR3 DNA sequence: TGTGCCAGCAGCTTGGGTCTCAGACCTTACAATGAGCAGTTCTTA. The encoded protein is CASSLGLRPYNEQFL.

The rearrangement joins TRBV4-2 to TRBJ2-1; TRBD2 matches 9 bases. Per germline, CDR1 LGHNA and CDR2 YNFKEQ. The V segment lost 1 base and the J segment 5 bases; nucleotides outside the gene matches: 12. The CDR3 spans 18 residues. The CDR3 here is CASSQAAGGPYQDNEQFF. In DNA, the CDR3 is TGTGCCAGCAGCCAAGCGGCGGGGGGGCCCTATCAAGACAATGAGCAGTTCTTC.

On this clonotype: The conserved closing phenylalanine or tryptophan is absent in this CDR3, likely reflecting a read error. The V and J genes are TRBV29-1 and TRBJ2-1; D unclear. From germline, CDR1 is SQVTM and CDR2 ANQGSEA. Trimming stripped 6 bases from V and 2 bases from J, with 14 bases between. The CDR3 length is 14 residues. CDR3 nucleotide sequence: TGCAGCGTGTCTTTGGCTACTACCTACAATGAGCAGTTCATC. Its translation is CSVSLATTYNEQFI.

This clonotype has more than one count but fewer than ten. The CDR3 end shows no conserved phenylalanine or tryptophan, and so a read error is likely. The rearrangement links TRBV6-7 to TRBJ1-1, with TRBD1 matching over 7 bases. TRBV6-7 is labeled an ORF, and its function is uncertain. There are 15 residues in the CDR3. The V segment lost 2 bases and the J segment 3 bases; nucleotides outside the gene matches: 6. Written as DNA, the CDR3 is TGTGCCAGCAGTTACGACTACAGGGGTGACACTGAAGCTTTCTCT. The encoded protein is CASSYDYRGDTEAFS.

As for this clonotype: The final CDR3 position lacks the conserved phenylalanine or tryptophan, pointing to a likely read error. The chain has TRBV4-3 and TRBJ2-7; 7 bases map to TRBD1. Germline trimming cut 1 base from V and 4 bases from J; bases unmatched to any gene: 7. Per the germline V gene, CDR1 is LGHNA and CDR2 is YSLEER. The CDR3 has 15 residues. The CDR3 spells CASSQAKQGQYEQYL. The CDR3 DNA follows: TGCGCCAGCAGCCAAGCAAAACAGGGGCAGTACGAGCAGTACTTA.

J is TRBJ2-1 and V is TRBV28; no definite D call. The CDR3 is 11 residues long. From germline, CDR1 is MDHEN and CDR2 SYDVKM. Deletions cut 6 bases from V and 10 bases from J, with 10 bases between. CDR3 amino acids: CASSLAREQFF. CDR3 in DNA: TGTGCCAGCAGCCTGGCTAGAGAGCAGTTCTTC.

This clonotype came up many times. The chain uses TRBV4-3 and TRBJ2-1; D call uncertain. Deletions cut 4 bases from V and 8 bases from J, with 18 bases between. The CDR3 is 15 residues long. Per the germline V gene, CDR1 is LGHNA and CDR2 is YSLEER. CDR3 in DNA: TGCGCCAGCAGCCGCCTGGCCGAGTTAGTGGATGAGCAGTTCTTC. It yields the protein CASSRLAELVDEQFF.

The V gene is TRBV29-1, the J gene TRBJ2-1; D gene ambiguous. The germline CDR1 and CDR2 sequences are SQVTM and ANQGSEA. The germline V and J ends were trimmed by 5 bases and 7 bases, with 18 bases remaining between them. The CDR3 covers 14 residues. The chain's CDR3 is CSVKAYRNLNEQFF. The DNA for the CDR3 is TGCAGCGTTAAAGCTTATAGGAACCTTAATGAGCAGTTCTTC.

A word on this clonotype: This could be a read error, since a much larger clone is one nucleotide away. This sequence joins TRBV6-5 and TRBJ2-7; D is undetermined. From germline, CDR1 is MNHEY and CDR2 SVGAGI. Deletions cut 5 bases from V and 6 bases from J, with 17 bases between. The CDR3 loop spans 14 amino acids. CDR3 amino acids: CASSPLRAKSEQYF. Here the CDR3 DNA reads TGTGCCAGCAGTCCCCTTAGGGCTAAAAGCGAGCAGTACTTC.

Concerning this clonotype itself: The junction departs from the called germline gene at one end, perhaps through a read error. V gene TRBV7-8 combines with J gene TRBJ2-1; TRBD1 matches 7 bases. Germline V gene lookup returns CDR1 SGHVS and CDR2 FQNEAQ. This CDR3 comprises 14 residues. The CDR3 reads CACSPGQVYNEQFF. CDR3 coding DNA: TGTGCCTGCAGCCCCGGACAGGTCTACAATGAGCAGTTCTTC.

A few counts support this clonotype. Possible read error: a much larger clone is one base away. This chain uses TRBV5-4 with TRBJ2-7; D remains ambiguous. The CDR3 spans 13 residues. Germline V gene lookup returns CDR1 SGHNT and CDR2 YYREEE (reference sequence). Between the trimmed V and J ends, which lost 7 bases and 5 bases, there was a span of 16 bases. CDR3 DNA: TGTGCCAGCGGCGAACTGGGTATGGACGAGCAGTACTTC. Translation gives CASGELGMDEQYF.